The rows below give T cell receptor beta chains drawn from one sample of a study of cytomegalovirus exposure and HLA in healthy donors. Clones were read by immunoSEQ multiplex PCR, and TCRdb kept only the in-frame ones, dropping some. Reported are 200,000 or so clones; the ten largest clones contain 0.74%. Sequenced material: PBMCs. These receptors all stem from a boy aged 5-17 years in good health and CMV-seronegative. The CDR3 runs from the conserved cysteine through the conserved F or W. D genes are given only for firm matches.

TGTGCCAGCAGCGACTCTGGGGCTAGCGGGTTTTACGAGCAGTACTTC | CASSDSGASGFYEQYF | TRBD2 | TRBJ2-7 | TRBV27
TGTGCCAGCAGCTTCCAACAGGGTGACTATGGCTACACCTTC | CASSFQQGDYGYTF | NA | TRBJ1-2 | TRBV5-6
TGCAGCGTTCACAGGGACACAGATACGCAGTATTTT | CSVHRDTDTQYF | NA | TRBJ2-3 | TRBV29-1
TGTGCCAGCAGCTCTAGCGGGGGGGACGCCGGTACGCAGTATTTT | CASSSSGGDAGTQYF | TRBD2 | TRBJ2-3 | TRBV5-5
TGTGCCAGCAGCTTAGGCGGGACGGCTGAAAAACTGTTTTTT | CASSLGGTAEKLFF | NA | TRBJ1-4 | TRBV7-9
TGTGCCAGCTACCCCATCCTAGGCACTGAAGCTTTCTTT | CASYPILGTEAFF | NA | TRBJ1-1 | TRBV28
TGTGCCAGCAGGGGACAGAACTATGGCTACACCTTC | CASRGQNYGYTF | TRBD1 | TRBJ1-2 | TRBV6-6
TGTGCTAGTGGTCAAGGGAGGACCGATGAGCAGTTCTTC | CASGQGRTDEQFF | NA | TRBJ2-1 | TRBV12-5
TGTGCCAGCAGCCCACCCGGGAACACACGAGCTTTCTTT | CASSPPGNTRAFF | NA | TRBJ1-1 | TRBV7-6
TGTGCCAGCAGTTATGTAAGCGGGGGGGCTACAGATACGCAGTATTTT | CASSYVSGGATDTQYF | TRBD2 | TRBJ2-3 | TRBV5-6
TGCAGCGCAATACAGCTGGGCTCTGGAAACACCATATATTTT | CSAIQLGSGNTIYF | NA | TRBJ1-3 | TRBV29-1
TGTGCCAGTAGTCTATCAGGGACAGGGGGAGCTGGGGCCAACGTCCTGACTTTC | CASSLSGTGGAGANVLTF | TRBD1 | TRBJ2-6 | TRBV19
TGTGCCAGCAGTGGACTAGCGATATTCGGCGGCACAGATACGCAGTATTTT | CASSGLAIFGGTDTQYF | TRBD2 | TRBJ2-3 | TRBV7-2
TGTGCCAGCTCACCTCGACAGGGCACAGATACGCAGTATTTT | CASSPRQGTDTQYF | NA | TRBJ2-3 | TRBV18
TGTGCCAGCAGTGAAGCGCGAATAGCGGGGGTTGGAGATACGCAGTATTTT | CASSEARIAGVGDTQYF | TRBD2 | TRBJ2-3 | TRBV2
TGTGCCAGCAGTGAAGCGCCTATTTCTTTCACTGAAGCTTTCTTT | CASSEAPISFTEAFF | NA | TRBJ1-1 | TRBV6-1
TGCGCCAGCAGCCTCACGCCAGGGGGGGAGACCCAGTACTTC | CASSLTPGGETQYF | NA | TRBJ2-5 | TRBV5-1
TGTGCCAGTAGTATAGCCGGACTAGCGGGGGGGATCAGTAGCGAGCAGTTCTTC | CASSIAGLAGGISSEQFF | TRBD2 | TRBJ2-1 | TRBV19
TGTGCCAGCAGAAAAACCCTGGGCCCTGGGGCCAACGTCCTGACTTTC | CASRKTLGPGANVLTF | NA | TRBJ2-6 | TRBV5-6
TGTGCCAGCAGCGGTCGGACAGGACGGGCCTATGGCTACACCTTC | CASSGRTGRAYGYTF | TRBD1 | TRBJ1-2 | TRBV5-8
TGTGCCTGGAATACAGGGTTAGCAGAGACCCAGTACTTC | CAWNTGLAETQYF | NA | TRBJ2-5 | TRBV30
TGCGCCAGCAGCCATGAAGGGGGCTCTAACTATGGCTACACCTTC | CASSHEGGSNYGYTF | TRBD1 | TRBJ1-2 | TRBV4-1
TGTGCCAGCAGCCCGCTGGGGACAGGGGCCCATGGCTACACCTTC | CASSPLGTGAHGYTF | TRBD1 | TRBJ1-2 | TRBV9
TGTGCCAGCAGCATGAGAACAGGGTCCCCTAACACCGGGGAGCTGTTTTTT | CASSMRTGSPNTGELFF | NA | TRBJ2-2 | TRBV7-6
TGTGCCAGCAGCTTAGTGGGCAGGGCAAGGGCTGAAGCTTTCTTT | CASSLVGRARAEAFF | NA | TRBJ1-1 | TRBV13
TGTGCCAGCAGTGATTCCGGACTGCCCCTCCAGTACTTC | CASSDSGLPLQYF | NA | TRBJ2-5 | TRBV25-1
TGTGCCAGCAGCGCCCCGGGACTAGCGGGGTATAATGAGCAGTTCTTC | CASSAPGLAGYNEQFF | TRBD2 | TRBJ2-1 | TRBV11-2